There are a few counts of the clone carrying this T cell receptor beta chain. This specimen comes from a study of memory CD4+ T cells and cytomegalovirus serostatus. Trimming cost V 1 base and J 0 bases, with 3 bases left between them. Germline V gene sequence: CDR1 LGHNA, CDR2 YNFKEQ. This CDR3 comprises 13 residues. Clones were read by immunoSEQ multiplex PCR, and TCRdb kept only the in-frame ones, dropping some. The sample has over 65,000 clones, approximately 80% seen once; the top ten hold roughly 0.85%. Single viable CD3+CD4+CD8-CD45RO+ cells were sorted as the memory CD4+ T cells. This sequence joins TRBV4-2 and TRBJ1-2; D gene uncertain. Sample: memory CD4+ T cells from blood. The source of this sequence is an adult in good health and CMV-seronegative. The DNA for the CDR3 is TGTGCCAGCAGCCAAGCGACTAACTATGGCTACACCTTC. Translation: CASSQATNYGYTF.